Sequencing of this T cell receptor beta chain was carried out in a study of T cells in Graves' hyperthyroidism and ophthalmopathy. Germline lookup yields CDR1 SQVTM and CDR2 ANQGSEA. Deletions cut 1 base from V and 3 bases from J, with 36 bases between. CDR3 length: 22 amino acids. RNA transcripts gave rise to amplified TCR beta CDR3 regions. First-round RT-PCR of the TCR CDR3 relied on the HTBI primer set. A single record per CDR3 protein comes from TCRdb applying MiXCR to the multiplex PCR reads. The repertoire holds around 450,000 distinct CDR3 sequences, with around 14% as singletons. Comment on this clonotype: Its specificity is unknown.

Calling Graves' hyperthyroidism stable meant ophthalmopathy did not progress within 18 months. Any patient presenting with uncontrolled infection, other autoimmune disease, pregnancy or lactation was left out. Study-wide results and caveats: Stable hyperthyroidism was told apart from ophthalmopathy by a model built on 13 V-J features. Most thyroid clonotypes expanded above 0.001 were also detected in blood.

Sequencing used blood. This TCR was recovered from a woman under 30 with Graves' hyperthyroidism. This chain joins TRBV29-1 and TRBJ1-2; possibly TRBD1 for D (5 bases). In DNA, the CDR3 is TGCAGCGTTGAAGGTGGTCCCGGTCGCCCGGGGGATGGGTCAGATTCGTACTATGGCTACACCTTC. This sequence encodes CSVEGGPGRPGDGSDSYYGYTF.